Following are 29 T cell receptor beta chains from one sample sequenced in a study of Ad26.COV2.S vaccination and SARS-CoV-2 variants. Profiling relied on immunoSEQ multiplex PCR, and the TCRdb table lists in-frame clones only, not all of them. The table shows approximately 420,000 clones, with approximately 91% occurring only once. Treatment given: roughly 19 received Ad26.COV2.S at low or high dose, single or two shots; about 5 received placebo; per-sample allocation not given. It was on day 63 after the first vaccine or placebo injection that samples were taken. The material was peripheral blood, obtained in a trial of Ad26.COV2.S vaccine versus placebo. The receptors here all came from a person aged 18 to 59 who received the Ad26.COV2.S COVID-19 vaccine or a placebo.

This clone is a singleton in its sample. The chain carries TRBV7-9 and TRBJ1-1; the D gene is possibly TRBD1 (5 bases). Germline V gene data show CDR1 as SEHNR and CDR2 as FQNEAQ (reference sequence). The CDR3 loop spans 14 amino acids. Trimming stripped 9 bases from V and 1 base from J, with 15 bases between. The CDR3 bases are TGTGCCAGTTCTGAAGGGGCTACGAACACTGAAGCTTTCTTT. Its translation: CASSEGATNTEAFF. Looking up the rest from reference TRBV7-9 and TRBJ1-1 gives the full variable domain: DTGVSQNPRHKITKRGQNVTFRCDPISEHNRLYWYRQTLGQGPEFLTYFQNEAQLEKSRLLSDRFSAERPKGSFSTLEIQRTEQGDSAMYLCASSEGATNTEAFFGQGTRLTVV.

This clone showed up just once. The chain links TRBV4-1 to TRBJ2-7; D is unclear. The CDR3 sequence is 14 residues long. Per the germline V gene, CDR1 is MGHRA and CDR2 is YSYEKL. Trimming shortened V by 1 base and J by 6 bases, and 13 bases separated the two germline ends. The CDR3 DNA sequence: TGCGCCAGCAGCCAAGGCGCGTCCGCCTTCGAGCAGTACTTC. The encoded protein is CASSQGASAFEQYF.

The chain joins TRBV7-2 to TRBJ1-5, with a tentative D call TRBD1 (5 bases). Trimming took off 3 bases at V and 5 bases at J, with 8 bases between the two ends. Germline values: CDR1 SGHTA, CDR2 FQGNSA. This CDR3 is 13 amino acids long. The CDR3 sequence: CASSFQGYQPQHF. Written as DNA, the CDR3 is TGTGCCAGCAGCTTCCAGGGTTATCAGCCCCAGCATTTT.

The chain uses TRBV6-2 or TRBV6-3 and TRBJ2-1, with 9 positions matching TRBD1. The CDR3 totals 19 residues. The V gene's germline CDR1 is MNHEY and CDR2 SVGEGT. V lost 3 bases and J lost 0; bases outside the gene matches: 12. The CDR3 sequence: CASSYGGTGTPSSYNEQFF. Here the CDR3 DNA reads TGTGCCAGCAGTTATGGAGGGACAGGGACACCGAGCTCCTACAATGAGCAGTTCTTC.

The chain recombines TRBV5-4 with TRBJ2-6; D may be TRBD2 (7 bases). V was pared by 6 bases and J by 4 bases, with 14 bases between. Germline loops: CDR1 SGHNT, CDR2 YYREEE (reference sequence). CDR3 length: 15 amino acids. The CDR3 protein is CASTLGGVGANVLTF. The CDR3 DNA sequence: TGTGCCAGCACCCTAGGGGGGGTCGGGGCCAACGTCCTGACTTTC.

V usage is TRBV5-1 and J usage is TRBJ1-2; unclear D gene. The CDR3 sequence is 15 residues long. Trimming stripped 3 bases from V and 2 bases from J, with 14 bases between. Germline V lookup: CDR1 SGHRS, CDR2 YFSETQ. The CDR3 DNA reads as TGCGCCAGCAGCTGGAGTATACAGAAAAACTATGGCTACACCTTC. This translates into CASSWSIQKNYGYTF.

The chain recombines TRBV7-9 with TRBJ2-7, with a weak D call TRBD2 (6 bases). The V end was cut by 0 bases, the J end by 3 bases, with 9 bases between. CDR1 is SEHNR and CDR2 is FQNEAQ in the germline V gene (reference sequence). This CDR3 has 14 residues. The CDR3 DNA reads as TGTGCCAGCAGCTTAGCGGTGGGGGGCTACGAGCAGTACTTC. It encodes CASSLAVGGYEQYF.

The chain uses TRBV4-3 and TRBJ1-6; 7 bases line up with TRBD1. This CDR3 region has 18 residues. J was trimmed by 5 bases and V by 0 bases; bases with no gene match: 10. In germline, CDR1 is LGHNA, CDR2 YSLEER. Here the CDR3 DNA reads TGCGCCAGCAGCCAAGATCGACCCGGGACAGTGAATAATTCACCCCTCCACTTT. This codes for CASSQDRPGTVNNSPLHF.

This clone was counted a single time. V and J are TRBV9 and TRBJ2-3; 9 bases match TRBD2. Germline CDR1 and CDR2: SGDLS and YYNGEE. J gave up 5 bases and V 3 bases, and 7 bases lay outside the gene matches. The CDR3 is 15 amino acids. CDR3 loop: CASSAAGGPRDTQYF. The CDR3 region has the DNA TGTGCCAGCAGCGCGGCGGGGGGGCCCCGAGATACGCAGTATTTT.

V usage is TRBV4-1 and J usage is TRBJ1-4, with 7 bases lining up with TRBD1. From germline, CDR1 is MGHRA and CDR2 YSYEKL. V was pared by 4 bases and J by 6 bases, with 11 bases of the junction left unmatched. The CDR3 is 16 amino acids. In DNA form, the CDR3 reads TGCGCCAGCAGCCTTTCCGACAGGGCAAGGGATGAAAAACTGTTTTTT. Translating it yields CASSLSDRARDEKLFF.

The CDR3 nucleotides read TGTGCCATCGGGGAGATCTCTCAGTACTTC. Encoded protein: CAIGEISQYF. The rearrangement links TRBV10-3 to TRBJ2-5; D perhaps matches TRBD2 (5 bases). Germline CDR1 ENHRY, CDR2 SYGVKD. Deletions cut 8 bases from V and 11 bases from J, with 12 bases between. The CDR3 consists of 10 residues.

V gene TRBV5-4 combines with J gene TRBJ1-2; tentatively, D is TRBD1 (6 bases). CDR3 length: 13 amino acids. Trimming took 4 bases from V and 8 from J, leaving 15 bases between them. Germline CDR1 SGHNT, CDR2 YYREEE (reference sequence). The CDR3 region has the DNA TGTGCCAGCAGCGATCAGGGGATCGACGGCTACACCTTC. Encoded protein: CASSDQGIDGYTF.

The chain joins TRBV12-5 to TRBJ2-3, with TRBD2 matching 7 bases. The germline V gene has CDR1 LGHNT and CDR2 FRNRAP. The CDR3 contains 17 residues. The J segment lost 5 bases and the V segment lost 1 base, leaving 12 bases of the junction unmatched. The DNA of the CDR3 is TGTGCTAGTGGTTTGGCTGTAGGACCAAAGCGGGGAGATACGCAGTATTTT. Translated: CASGLAVGPKRGDTQYF. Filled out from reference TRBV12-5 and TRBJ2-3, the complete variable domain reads DARVTQTPRHKVTEMGQEVTMRCQPILGHNTVFWYRQTMMQGLELLAYFRNRAPLDDSGMPKDRFSAEMPDATLATLKIQPSEPRDSAVYFCASGLAVGPKRGDTQYFGPGTRLTVL.

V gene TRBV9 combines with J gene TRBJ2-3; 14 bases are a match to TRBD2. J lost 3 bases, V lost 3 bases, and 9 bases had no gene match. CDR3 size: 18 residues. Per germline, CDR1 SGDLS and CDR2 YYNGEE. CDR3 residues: CASSAGTSGGMGTDTQYF. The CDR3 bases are TGTGCCAGCAGCGCCGGGACTAGCGGGGGAATGGGAACAGATACGCAGTATTTT. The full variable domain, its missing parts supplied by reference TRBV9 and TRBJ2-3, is DSGVTQTPKHLITATGQRVTLRCSPRSGDLSVYWYQQSLDQGLQFLIQYYNGEERAKGNILERFSAQQFPDLHSELNLSSLELGDSALYFCASSAGTSGGMGTDTQYFGPGTRLTVL.

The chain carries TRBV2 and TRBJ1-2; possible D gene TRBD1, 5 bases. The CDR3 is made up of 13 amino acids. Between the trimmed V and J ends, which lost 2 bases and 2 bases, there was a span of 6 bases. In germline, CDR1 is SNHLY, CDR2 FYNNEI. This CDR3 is CASSESGNYGYTF. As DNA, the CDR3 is TGTGCCAGCAGTGAATCAGGGAACTATGGCTACACCTTC.

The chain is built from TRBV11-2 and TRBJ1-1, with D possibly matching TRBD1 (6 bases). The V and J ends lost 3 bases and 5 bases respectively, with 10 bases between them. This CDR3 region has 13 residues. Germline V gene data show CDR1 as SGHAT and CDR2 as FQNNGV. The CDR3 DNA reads TGTGCCAGCAGCTTCAGACAGGATACTGAAGCTTTCTTT. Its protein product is CASSFRQDTEAFF.

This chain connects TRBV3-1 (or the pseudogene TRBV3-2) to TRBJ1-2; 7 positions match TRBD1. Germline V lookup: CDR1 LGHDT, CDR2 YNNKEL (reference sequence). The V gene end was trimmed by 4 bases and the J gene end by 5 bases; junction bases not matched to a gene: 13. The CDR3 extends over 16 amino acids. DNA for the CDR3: TGTGCCAGCAGCCCCCTTACCGGGGACAGACCTTATGGCTACACCTTC. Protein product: CASSPLTGDRPYGYTF.

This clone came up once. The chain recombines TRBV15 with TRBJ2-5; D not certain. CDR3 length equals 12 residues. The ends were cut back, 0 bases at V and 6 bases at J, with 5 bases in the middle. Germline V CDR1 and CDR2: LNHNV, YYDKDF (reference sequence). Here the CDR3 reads CATSREGKTQYF. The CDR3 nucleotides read TGTGCCACCAGCAGAGAAGGGAAGACCCAGTACTTC.

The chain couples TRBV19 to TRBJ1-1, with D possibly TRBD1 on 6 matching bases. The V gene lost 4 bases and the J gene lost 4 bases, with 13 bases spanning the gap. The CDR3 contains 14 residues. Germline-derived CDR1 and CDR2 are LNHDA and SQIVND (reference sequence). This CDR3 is CASSSRGLFTEAFF. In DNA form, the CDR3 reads TGTGCCAGTAGTAGCAGGGGTCTATTCACTGAAGCTTTCTTT.

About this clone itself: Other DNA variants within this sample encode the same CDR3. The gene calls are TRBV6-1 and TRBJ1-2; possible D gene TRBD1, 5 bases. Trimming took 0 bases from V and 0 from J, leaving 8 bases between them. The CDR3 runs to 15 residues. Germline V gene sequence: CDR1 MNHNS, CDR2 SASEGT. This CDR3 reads CASSEARGANYGYTF. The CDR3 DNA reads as TGTGCCAGCAGTGAAGCTCGGGGCGCTAACTATGGCTACACCTTC.

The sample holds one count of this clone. CDR3 bases: TGTGCCAGCAGCTACAGGGGGATGCTCAATCAGCCCCAGCATTTT. Its translation is CASSYRGMLNQPQHF. The chain has TRBV27 and TRBJ1-5; the match to TRBD1 covers 8 bases. The CDR3 sequence is 15 residues long. The trim removed 6 bases at V and 3 bases at J, leaving 7 bases unmatched. Germline V gene data show CDR1 as MNHEY and CDR2 as SMNVEV (reference sequence).

The CDR3 reads CASSLDRVRVREQYF. CDR3 bases: TGTGCCAGCAGCCTGGACAGGGTGAGAGTTCGCGAGCAGTACTTC. This chain uses TRBV7-9 with TRBJ2-7; 8 positions match TRBD1. The trim removed 5 bases at V and 6 bases at J, leaving 12 bases unmatched. There are 15 residues in the CDR3. CDR1 is SEHNR and CDR2 is FQNEAQ in the germline V gene (reference sequence).

In nucleotides, the CDR3 is TGTGCCACCAGCAGAGACCAGACAGGGGGCGAAGCTTTCTTT. Amino acid sequence: CATSRDQTGGEAFF. The rearrangement joins TRBV15 to TRBJ1-1; 10 nucleotides match TRBD1. This CDR3 contains 14 residues. Unmatched junction bases numbered 3, after V lost 0 bases and J lost 8 bases. Germline lookup yields CDR1 LNHNV and CDR2 YYDKDF (reference sequence). Variable domain in full (rest from reference TRBV15 and TRBJ1-1): DAMVIQNPRYQVTQFGKPVTLSCSQTLNHNVMYWYQQKSSQAPKLLFHYYDKDFNNEADTPDNFQSRRPNTSFCFLDIRSPGLGDTAMYLCATSRDQTGGEAFFGQGTRLTVV.

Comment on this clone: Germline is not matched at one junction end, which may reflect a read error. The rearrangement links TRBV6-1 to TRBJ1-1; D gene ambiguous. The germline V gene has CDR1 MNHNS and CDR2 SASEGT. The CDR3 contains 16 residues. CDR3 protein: CASREGSWLMNTEAFF. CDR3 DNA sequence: TGTGCCAGCAGGGAAGGGTCCTGGCTCATGAACACTGAAGCTTTCTTT.

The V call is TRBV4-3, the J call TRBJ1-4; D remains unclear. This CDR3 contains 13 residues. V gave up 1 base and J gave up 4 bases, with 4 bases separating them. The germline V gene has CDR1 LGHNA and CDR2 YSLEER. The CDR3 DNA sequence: TGCGCCAGCAGCCAAGGAGGTAATGAAAAACTGTTTTTT. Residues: CASSQGGNEKLFF.

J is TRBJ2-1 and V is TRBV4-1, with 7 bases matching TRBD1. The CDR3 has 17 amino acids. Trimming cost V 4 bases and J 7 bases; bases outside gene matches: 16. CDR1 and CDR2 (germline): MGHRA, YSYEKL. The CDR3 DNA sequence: TGCGCCAGCAGCCGCCGGGGCGACAGGGATTTTGATAATGAGCAGTTCTTC. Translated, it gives CASSRRGDRDFDNEQFF.

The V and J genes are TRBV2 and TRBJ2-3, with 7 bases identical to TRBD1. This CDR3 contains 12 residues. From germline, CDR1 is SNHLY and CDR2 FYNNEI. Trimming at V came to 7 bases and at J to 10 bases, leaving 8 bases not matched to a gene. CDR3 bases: TGTGCCAGCAACCCAGGACAGGCGGCGCAGTATTTT. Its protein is CASNPGQAAQYF.

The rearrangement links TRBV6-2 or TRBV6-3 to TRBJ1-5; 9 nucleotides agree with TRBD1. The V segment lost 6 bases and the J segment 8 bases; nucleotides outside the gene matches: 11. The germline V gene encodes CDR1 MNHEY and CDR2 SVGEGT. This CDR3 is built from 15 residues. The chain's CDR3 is CASSHRDRVWKPQHF. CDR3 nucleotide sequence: TGTGCCAGCAGCCACCGGGACAGGGTGTGGAAGCCCCAGCATTTT.

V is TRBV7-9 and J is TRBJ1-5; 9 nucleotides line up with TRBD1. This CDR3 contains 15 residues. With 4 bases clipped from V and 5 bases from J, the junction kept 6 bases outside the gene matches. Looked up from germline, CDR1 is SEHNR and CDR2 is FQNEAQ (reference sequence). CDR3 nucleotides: TGTGCCAGCAGCTGGGGACAGGGATCGGATCAGCCCCAGCATTTT. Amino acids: CASSWGQGSDQPQHF.